Listed below are T cell receptor beta chains from one sample, sequenced in a study of blood T cell repertoires in COVID-19. Profiling relied on immunoSEQ multiplex PCR, and the TCRdb table lists in-frame clones only, not all of them. The sample lists under 300,000 clones; 81% were seen once. Sequenced input: peripheral blood. The receptors originated from a woman aged 60-75 years with active or convalescent COVID-19. Each CDR3 is given with its conserved first and last residue. The D gene is left open where the match is weak. The size of a clone is reported for some rows only, either as once, few or many, or as a class for expanded clones.

D: NA
V: TRBV28
size: NA
J: TRBJ2-7
CDR3: CASSFEEDEQYF
DNA: TGTGCCAGCAGTTTTGAGGAGGACGAGCAGTACTTC

D: NA
V: TRBV11-2
size: few
J: TRBJ2-1
CDR3: CASSLRQGSYNEQFF
DNA: TGTGCCAGCAGCTTACGGCAGGGGTCCTACAATGAGCAGTTCTTC

D: NA
V: TRBV2
size: NA
J: TRBJ2-2
CDR3: CASSGFLASGELFF
DNA: TGTGCCAGCAGTGGGTTTCTAGCTTCCGGGGAGCTGTTTTTT

D: TRBD1
V: TRBV5-5
size: NA
J: TRBJ1-1
CDR3: CASSVGTGTEAFF
DNA: TGTGCCAGCAGCGTCGGGACAGGGACTGAAGCTTTCTTT

D: TRBD1
V: TRBV11-2
size: NA
J: TRBJ1-2
CDR3: CASSLPGGYGYTF
DNA: TGTGCCAGCAGCTTACCAGGGGGCTATGGCTACACCTTC

D: NA
V: TRBV19
size: NA
J: TRBJ1-2
CDR3: CASSIAGRRYGYTF
DNA: TGTGCCAGTAGTATTGCGGGGCGCAGGTATGGCTACACCTTC

D: TRBD2
V: TRBV7-2
size: NA
J: TRBJ2-2
CDR3: CASKLAGGHTGELFF
DNA: TGTGCCAGCAAACTAGCGGGGGGCCACACCGGAGAGCTGTTTTTT

D: NA
V: TRBV4-3
size: NA
J: TRBJ1-2
CDR3: CASSQAEQGGYGYTF
DNA: TGCGCCAGCAGCCAAGCCGAACAGGGTGGCTATGGCTACACCTTC

D: NA
V: TRBV7-6
size: once
J: TRBJ2-3
CDR3: CASSLNSLSTDTQYF
DNA: TGTGCCAGCAGCTTAAACAGCCTAAGCACAGATACGCAGTATTTT

D: NA
V: TRBV4-1
size: NA
J: TRBJ2-7
CDR3: CASSQDRGSEQYF
DNA: TGCGCCAGCAGCCAAGATCGTGGCAGCGAGCAGTACTTC

D: NA
V: TRBV5-6
size: NA
J: TRBJ2-5
CDR3: CASSRRLGSREETQYF
DNA: TGTGCCAGCAGCCGACGTTTAGGGTCCAGGGAAGAGACCCAGTACTTC

D: TRBD1
V: TRBV7-2
size: NA
J: TRBJ1-2
CDR3: CASSLGRGLGYTF
DNA: TGTGCCAGCAGCTTAGGCAGGGGGCTTGGCTACACCTTC

D: TRBD1
V: TRBV18
size: NA
J: TRBJ1-1
CDR3: CASSRQGANTEAFF
DNA: TGTGCCAGCTCGCGGCAGGGGGCTAACACTGAAGCTTTCTTT

D: TRBD1
V: TRBV4-3
size: NA
J: TRBJ1-2
CDR3: CASSRDRVYGYTF
DNA: TGCGCCAGCAGCCGAGACAGGGTATATGGCTACACCTTC

D: NA
V: TRBV15
size: once
J: TRBJ1-1
CDR3: CATTLTGWMNTEAFF
DNA: TGTGCCACTACGCTGACAGGATGGATGAACACTGAAGCTTTCTTT

D: NA
V: TRBV2
size: many
J: TRBJ1-1
CDR3: CASSEGLMNTEAFF
DNA: TGTGCCAGCAGTGAAGGACTCATGAACACTGAAGCTTTCTTT

D: TRBD1
V: TRBV5-5
size: NA
J: TRBJ1-3
CDR3: CASSPRWGQGNTIYF
DNA: TGTGCCAGCAGCCCTCGATGGGGACAGGGAAACACCATATATTTT

D: TRBD2
V: TRBV9
size: NA
J: TRBJ2-1
CDR3: CARLDGTSGQEGYDEQFF
DNA: TGTGCCAGACTGGACGGGACTAGCGGCCAAGAAGGGTACGATGAGCAGTTCTTC

D: NA
V: TRBV11-3
size: NA
J: TRBJ1-1
CDR3: CASSPGGGLEAFF
DNA: TGTGCCAGCAGCCCCGGTGGAGGGCTTGAAGCTTTCTTT

D: TRBD1
V: TRBV7-9
size: NA
J: TRBJ1-1
CDR3: CASSLSLRQGGENTEAFF
DNA: TGTGCCAGCAGCTTAAGCCTGCGACAGGGTGGGGAGAACACTGAAGCTTTCTTT

D: TRBD1
V: TRBV6-5
size: few
J: TRBJ1-3
CDR3: CASSYSKGAAGNTIYF
DNA: TGTGCCAGCAGTTACTCGAAGGGGGCAGCCGGAAACACCATATATTTT

D: TRBD2
V: TRBV2
size: NA
J: TRBJ2-5
CDR3: CASSEWGLAGGPGETQYF
DNA: TGTGCCAGCAGTGAATGGGGACTAGCGGGGGGGCCCGGAGAGACCCAGTACTTC

D: NA
V: TRBV10-3
size: NA
J: TRBJ2-5
CDR3: CAISVSLETQYF
DNA: TGTGCCATCAGTGTCTCCTTAGAGACCCAGTACTTC

D: TRBD2
V: TRBV5-1
size: NA
J: TRBJ2-3
CDR3: CASSLGLAGLTDTQYF
DNA: TGCGCCAGCAGCTTGGGACTAGCGGGGCTCACAGATACGCAGTATTTT

D: TRBD1
V: TRBV7-8
size: NA
J: TRBJ2-2
CDR3: CASSRGTGVSNTGELFF
DNA: TGTGCCAGCAGCCGGGGGACAGGGGTTTCGAACACCGGGGAGCTGTTTTTT

D: NA
V: TRBV10-3
size: NA
J: TRBJ1-5
CDR3: CAISEGLSNQPQHF
DNA: TGTGCCATCAGTGAAGGACTTAGCAATCAGCCCCAGCATTTT

D: NA
V: TRBV19
size: NA
J: TRBJ1-2
CDR3: CASSIDRVREDYGYTF
DNA: TGTGCCAGTAGTATAGATCGGGTCAGGGAGGACTATGGCTACACCTTC

D: NA
V: TRBV10-3
size: NA
J: TRBJ1-1
CDR3: CAITRTLNTEAFF
DNA: TGTGCCATCACCCGGACATTGAACACTGAAGCTTTCTTT

D: TRBD1
V: TRBV11-1
size: NA
J: TRBJ2-6
CDR3: CASLGQGASGANVLTF
DNA: TGTGCCAGCTTGGGACAGGGGGCGTCTGGGGCCAACGTCCTGACTTTC

D: NA
V: TRBV30
size: NA
J: TRBJ2-2
CDR3: CAWSELSTGELFF
DNA: TGTGCCTGGAGTGAGTTGAGCACCGGGGAGCTGTTTTTT

D: TRBD1
V: TRBV12-5
size: NA
J: TRBJ1-4
CDR3: CASGLSRTGPNEKLFF
DNA: TGTGCTAGTGGTTTATCACGGACAGGGCCTAATGAAAAACTGTTTTTT

D: TRBD1
V: TRBV6-5
size: NA
J: TRBJ1-1
CDR3: CASSNRGSAEAFF
DNA: TGTGCCAGCAGCAACAGGGGTTCGGCTGAAGCTTTCTTT

D: NA
V: TRBV2
size: NA
J: TRBJ1-5
CDR3: CASSPLGDTANQPQHF
DNA: TGTGCCAGCAGTCCCCTTGGGGACACAGCCAATCAGCCCCAGCATTTT

D: TRBD1
V: TRBV4-2
size: once
J: TRBJ1-6
CDR3: CASSLGQGASPLHF
DNA: TGTGCCAGCAGCCTCGGACAGGGGGCTTCACCCCTCCACTTT

D: NA
V: TRBV3-1/TRBV3-2
size: few
J: TRBJ1-2
CDR3: CASSQFLVGQPYGYTF
DNA: TGTGCCAGCAGCCAATTCCTCGTCGGACAGCCCTATGGCTACACCTTC

D: TRBD2
V: TRBV19
size: NA
J: TRBJ2-3
CDR3: CASSTGTSSVDTQYF
DNA: TGTGCCAGTAGTACCGGGACTAGTTCCGTCGATACGCAGTATTTT

D: NA
V: TRBV5-6
size: NA
J: TRBJ1-5
CDR3: CASSLVGAAGQPQHF
DNA: TGTGCCAGCAGCTTGGTGGGTGCCGCGGGTCAGCCCCAGCATTTT

D: NA
V: TRBV11-1
size: NA
J: TRBJ1-2
CDR3: CASSLDTVAFGYTF
DNA: TGTGCCAGCAGCCTCGATACTGTAGCCTTTGGCTACACCTTC